The sequence of this T cell receptor beta chain was determined in a study of blood T cell repertoires in COVID-19. Study summary: Sites in the United States, Italy and Spain provided acute and convalescent COVID-19 samples. Sample material is recorded as cDNA or gDNA derived from T cells, B-cell-depleted T cells, or PBMCs.

The germline V gene encodes CDR1 DFQATT and CDR2 SNEGSKA (reference sequence). Trimming took off 3 bases at V and 6 bases at J, with 15 bases between the two ends. The CDR3 sequence is 14 residues long. In the original analysis: Amplifying reference gene primers gave estimates of nucleated cell counts. This table comes from immunoSEQ multiplex PCR, and its TCRdb copy is limited to in-frame clones, with some not included. V, J and clone size derive from that table, while D and trimming were established from the DNA sequence. The table has some 350,000 clones, approximately 89% seen once. The TCR was taken from a woman in her late teens or twenties who had recovered from COVID-19. The V and J genes are TRBV20-1 and TRBJ2-1; D uncertain. Sequences were obtained from peripheral blood. Written as DNA, the CDR3 is TGCAGTGCTAGTCGCTCCGTACTCCCCAATGAGCAGTTCTTC. The encoded protein is CSASRSVLPNEQFF.